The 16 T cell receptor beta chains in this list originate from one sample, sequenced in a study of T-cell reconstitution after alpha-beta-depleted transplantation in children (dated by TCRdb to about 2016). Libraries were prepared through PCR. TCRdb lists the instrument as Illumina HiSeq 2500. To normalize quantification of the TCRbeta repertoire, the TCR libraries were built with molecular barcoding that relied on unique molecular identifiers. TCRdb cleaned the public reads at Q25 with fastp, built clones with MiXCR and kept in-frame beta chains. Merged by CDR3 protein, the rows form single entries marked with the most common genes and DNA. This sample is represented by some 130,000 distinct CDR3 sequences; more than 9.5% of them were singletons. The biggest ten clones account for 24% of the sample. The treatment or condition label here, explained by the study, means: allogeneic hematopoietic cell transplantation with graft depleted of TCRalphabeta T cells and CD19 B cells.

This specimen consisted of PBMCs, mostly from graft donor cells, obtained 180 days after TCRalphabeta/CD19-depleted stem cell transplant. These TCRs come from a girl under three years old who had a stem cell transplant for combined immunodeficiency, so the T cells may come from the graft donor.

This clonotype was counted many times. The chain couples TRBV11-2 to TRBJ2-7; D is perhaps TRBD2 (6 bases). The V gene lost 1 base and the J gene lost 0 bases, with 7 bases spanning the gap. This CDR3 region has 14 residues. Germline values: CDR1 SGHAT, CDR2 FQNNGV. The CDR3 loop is CASSLAGSSYEQYF. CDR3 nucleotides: TGTGCCAGCAGCTTAGCCGGGAGCTCCTACGAGCAGTACTTC.

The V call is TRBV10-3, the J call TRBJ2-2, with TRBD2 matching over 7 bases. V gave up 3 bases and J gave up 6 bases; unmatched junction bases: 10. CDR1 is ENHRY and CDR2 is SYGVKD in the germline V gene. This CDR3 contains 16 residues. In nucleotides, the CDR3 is TGTGCCATCAGTGAAAGGGCGGGAGTAGGCGCCGGGGAGCTGTTTTTT. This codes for CAISERAGVGAGELFF.

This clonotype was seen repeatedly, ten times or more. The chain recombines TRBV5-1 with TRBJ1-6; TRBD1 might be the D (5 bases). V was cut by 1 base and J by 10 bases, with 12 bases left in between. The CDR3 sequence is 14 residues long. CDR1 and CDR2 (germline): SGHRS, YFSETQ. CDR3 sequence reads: CASSLSGGGSPLHF. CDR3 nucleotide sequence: TGCGCCAGCAGCTTGAGTGGGGGAGGGTCACCCCTCCACTTT. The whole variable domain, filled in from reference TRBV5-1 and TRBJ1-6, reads KAGVTQTPRYLIKTRGQQVTLSCSPISGHRSVSWYQQTPGQGLQFLFEYFSETQRNKGNFPGRFSGRQFSNSRSEMNVSTLELGDSALYLCASSLSGGGSPLHFGNGTRLTVT.

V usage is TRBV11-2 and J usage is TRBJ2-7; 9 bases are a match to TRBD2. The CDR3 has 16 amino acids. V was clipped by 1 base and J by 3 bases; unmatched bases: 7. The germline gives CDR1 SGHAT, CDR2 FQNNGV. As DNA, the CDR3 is TGTGCCAGCAGCTTAGTAACTAGCGGGCCCATCTACGAGCAGTACTTC. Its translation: CASSLVTSGPIYEQYF.

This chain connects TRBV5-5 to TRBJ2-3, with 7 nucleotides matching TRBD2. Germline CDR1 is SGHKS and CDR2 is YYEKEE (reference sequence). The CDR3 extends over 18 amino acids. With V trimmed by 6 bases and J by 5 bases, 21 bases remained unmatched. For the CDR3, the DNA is TGTGCCAGCATGATCCTAGGGGAGGGGTGGAACACCGGAGATACGCAGTATTTT. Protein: CASMILGEGWNTGDTQYF.

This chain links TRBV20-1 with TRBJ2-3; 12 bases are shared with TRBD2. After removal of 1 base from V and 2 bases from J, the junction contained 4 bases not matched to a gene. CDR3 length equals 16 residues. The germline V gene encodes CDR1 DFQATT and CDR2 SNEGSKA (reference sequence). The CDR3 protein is CSARVTSGGYTDTQYF. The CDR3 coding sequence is TGCAGTGCTAGAGTGACTAGCGGGGGATACACAGATACGCAGTATTTT.

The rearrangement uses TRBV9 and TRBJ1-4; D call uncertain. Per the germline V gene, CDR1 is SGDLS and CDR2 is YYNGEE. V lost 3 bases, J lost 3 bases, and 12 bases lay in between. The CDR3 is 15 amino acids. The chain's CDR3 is CASSARVQPNEKLFF. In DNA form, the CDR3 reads TGTGCCAGCAGCGCGAGGGTCCAACCTAATGAAAAACTGTTTTTT. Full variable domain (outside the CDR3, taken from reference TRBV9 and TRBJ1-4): DSGVTQTPKHLITATGQRVTLRCSPRSGDLSVYWYQQSLDQGLQFLIQYYNGEERAKGNILERFSAQQFPDLHSELNLSSLELGDSALYFCASSARVQPNEKLFFGSGTQLSVL.

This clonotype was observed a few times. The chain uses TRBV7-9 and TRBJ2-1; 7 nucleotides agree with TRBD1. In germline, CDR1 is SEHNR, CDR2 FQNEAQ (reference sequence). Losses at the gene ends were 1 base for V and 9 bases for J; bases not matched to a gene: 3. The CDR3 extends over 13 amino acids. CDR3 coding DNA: TGTGCCAGCAGCTTAGGACAGGGCACTGAGCAGTTCTTC. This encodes CASSLGQGTEQFF.

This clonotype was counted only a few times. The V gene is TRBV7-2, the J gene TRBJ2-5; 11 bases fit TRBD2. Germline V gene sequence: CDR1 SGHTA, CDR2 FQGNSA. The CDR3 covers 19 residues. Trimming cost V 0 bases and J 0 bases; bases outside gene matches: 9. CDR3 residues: CASSLAHRLAGWYQETQYF. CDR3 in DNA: TGTGCCAGCAGCTTAGCACACCGACTAGCGGGGTGGTACCAAGAGACCCAGTACTTC.

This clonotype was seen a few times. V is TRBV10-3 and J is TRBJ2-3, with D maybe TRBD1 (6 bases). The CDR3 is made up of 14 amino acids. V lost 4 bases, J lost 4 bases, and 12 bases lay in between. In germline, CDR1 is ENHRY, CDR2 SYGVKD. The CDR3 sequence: CAISASTGPDTQYF. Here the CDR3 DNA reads TGTGCCATCAGTGCCAGCACAGGGCCAGATACGCAGTATTTT.

The CDR3 reads CASSFRAAGWGETQYF. Written as DNA, the CDR3 is TGCGCCAGCAGCTTCCGGGCAGCGGGGTGGGGAGAGACCCAGTACTTC. V and J are TRBV5-1 and TRBJ2-5, with 7 positions matching TRBD2. Losses at the gene ends were 2 bases for V and 4 bases for J; bases not matched to a gene: 11. CDR3 length equals 16 residues. CDR1 is SGHRS and CDR2 is YFSETQ in the germline V gene.

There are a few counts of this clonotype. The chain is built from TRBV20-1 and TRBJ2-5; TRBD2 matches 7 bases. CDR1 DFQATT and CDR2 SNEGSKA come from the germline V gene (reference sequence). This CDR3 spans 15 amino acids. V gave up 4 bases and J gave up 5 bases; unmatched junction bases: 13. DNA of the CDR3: TGCAGTGCTACGCCCCTTCTCGCGGGAGTTGAGACCCAGTACTTC. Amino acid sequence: CSATPLLAGVETQYF.

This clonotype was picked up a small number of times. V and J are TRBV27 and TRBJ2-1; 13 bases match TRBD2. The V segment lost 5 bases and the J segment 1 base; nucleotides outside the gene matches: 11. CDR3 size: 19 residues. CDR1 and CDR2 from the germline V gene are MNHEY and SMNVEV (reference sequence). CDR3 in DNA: TGTGCCAGCAGTCCTCTCGGACTAGCGGGAGTGGGGTCCTACAATGAGCAGTTCTTC. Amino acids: CASSPLGLAGVGSYNEQFF.

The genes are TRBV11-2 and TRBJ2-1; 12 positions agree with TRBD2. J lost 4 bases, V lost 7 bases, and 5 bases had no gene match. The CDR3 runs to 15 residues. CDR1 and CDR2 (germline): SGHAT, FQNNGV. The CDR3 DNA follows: TGTGCCAGCAATCTAGCGGGAGGGCGGTACAATGAGCAGTTCTTC. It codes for CASNLAGGRYNEQFF. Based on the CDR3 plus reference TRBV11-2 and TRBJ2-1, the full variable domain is EAGVAQSPRYKIIEKRQSVAFWCNPISGHATLYWYQQILGQGPKLLIQFQNNGVVDDSQLPKDRFSAERLKGVDSTLKIQPAKLEDSAVYLCASNLAGGRYNEQFFGPGTRLTVL.

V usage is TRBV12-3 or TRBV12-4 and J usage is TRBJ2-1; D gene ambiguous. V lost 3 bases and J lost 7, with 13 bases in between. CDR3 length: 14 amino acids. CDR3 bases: TGTGCCAGCAGTTTTGGTTCGGTTCTGAATGAGCAGTTCTTC. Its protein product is CASSFGSVLNEQFF.

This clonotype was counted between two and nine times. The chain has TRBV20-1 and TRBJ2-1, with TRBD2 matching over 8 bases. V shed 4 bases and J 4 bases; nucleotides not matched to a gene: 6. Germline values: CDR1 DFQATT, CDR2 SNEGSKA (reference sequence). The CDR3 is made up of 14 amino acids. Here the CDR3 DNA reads TGCAGTGCTAAGAGACTAGCGCATTACAATGAGCAGTTCTTC. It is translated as CSAKRLAHYNEQFF.